This T cell receptor (beta chain) was documented in a study of multiple sclerosis patients with progressive multifocal leukoencephalopathy. About the study: The control group, sampled over time, had multiple sclerosis, received natalizumab and did not develop PML.

Overall study findings and caveats: TRBV and TRBJ usage showed no common pattern when PML developed.

A word on this clone: The antigen remains undetermined.

Time point described: before natalizumab initiation. Trimming cost V 4 bases and J 2 bases; bases outside gene matches: 4. Germline assignment: CDR1 SGHRS and CDR2 YFSETQ. The CDR3 is made up of 14 amino acids. Sequencing was performed with immunoSEQ multiplex PCR; in TCRdb, only in-frame clones are kept and a portion is missing. The repertoire holds about 32,000 clones, with over 90% as singletons. Sequenced input: PBMCs. The origin of this receptor is a man younger than 40 with multiple sclerosis. V is TRBV5-1 and J is TRBJ2-7; 9 bases align to TRBD1. As DNA, the CDR3 is TGCGCCAGCAGCCAGGGACAGGGAGCCTACGAGCAGTACTTC. Translated, it gives CASSQGQGAYEQYF.